The 28 T cell receptor beta chains in this list originate from one sample, sequenced in a study of blood T cell repertoires in COVID-19 (dated by TCRdb to 2018 to 2020). Library generation was performed with the immunoSEQ multiplex PCR assay. Imported from immuneACCESS, the table was reduced by TCRdb to in-frame sequences with V and J called. These copies leave out some clones; in studies compared against another copy, an unresolved V gene accounts for under half, and the cause of the remainder is not known. The sample table contains over 200,000 clones; only one count was recorded for about 90% of them. The ten most abundant clones make up 2% to 3% of the sample. Sequences were obtained from peripheral blood. The source is a man aged 25 to 40 with COVID-19, enrolled during active disease.

CDR3 sequence: CASSLAGGNEQYF. CDR3 nucleotides: TGTGCCAGCAGCTTAGCGGGGGGGAACGAGCAGTACTTC. V gene TRBV7-2 combines with J gene TRBJ2-7; 7 nucleotides agree with TRBD2. The germline V gene encodes CDR1 SGHTA and CDR2 FQGNSA. There are 13 residues in the CDR3. V was pared by 0 bases and J by 5 bases, with 1 base of the junction left unmatched.

The J gene is TRBJ2-2, the V gene TRBV7-3; a possible D gene is TRBD2 (7 bases). The germline V and J ends were trimmed by 2 bases and 7 bases, with 17 bases remaining between them. Germline V gene sequence: CDR1 SGHTA, CDR2 FQGTGA. This CDR3 comprises 16 residues. The CDR3 sequence is CASSLPGGGGHGELFF. Here the CDR3 DNA reads TGTGCCAGCAGCTTACCCGGGGGCGGGGGTCACGGGGAGCTGTTTTTT.

V usage is TRBV5-5 and J usage is TRBJ2-7; D ambiguous. CDR3 length equals 14 residues. V was pared by 0 bases and J by 2 bases, with 9 bases between. Germline CDR1 and CDR2: SGHKS and YYEKEE (reference sequence). Written as DNA, the CDR3 is TGTGCCAGCAGCTTGGTCCTACCGCCCTACGAGCAGTACTTC. It encodes CASSLVLPPYEQYF.

This sequence joins TRBV7-2 and TRBJ2-3; possible D gene TRBD1, 5 bases. The germline V and J ends were trimmed by 6 bases and 6 bases, with 16 bases remaining between them. The CDR3 totals 14 residues. Germline V gene sequence: CDR1 SGHTA, CDR2 FQGNSA. The CDR3 is CASRWGPVADTQYF. CDR3 DNA sequence: TGTGCCAGCAGGTGGGGCCCAGTTGCCGATACGCAGTATTTT. The full variable domain, with the rest looked up from reference TRBV7-2 and TRBJ2-3, is GAGVSQSPSNKVTEKGKDVELRCDPISGHTALYWYRQSLGQGLEFLIYFQGNSAPDKSGLPSDRFSAERTGGSVSTLTIQRTQQEDSAVYLCASRWGPVADTQYFGPGTRLTVL.

The genes are TRBV6-5 and TRBJ1-2; TRBD1 might be the D (6 bases). Germline CDR1 is MNHEY and CDR2 is SVGAGI. This CDR3 comprises 16 residues. V gave up 2 bases and J gave up 5 bases, with 18 bases separating them. The CDR3 DNA reads TGTGCCAGCAGTTACGCGGGGGCAGAAGCAAGATATGGCTACACCTTC. This gives the protein CASSYAGAEARYGYTF.

The chain links TRBV7-2 to TRBJ2-7; D is possibly TRBD1 (5 bases). The CDR3 contains 14 residues. Germline loops: CDR1 SGHTA, CDR2 FQGNSA. Trimming removed 1 base from V and 3 bases from J, with 10 bases in between. The CDR3 protein is CASSLVPGNYEQYF. DNA of the CDR3: TGTGCCAGCAGCTTAGTGCCAGGGAACTACGAGCAGTACTTC.

V and J are TRBV6-5 and TRBJ2-7, with 13 positions matching TRBD2. This CDR3 is 15 amino acids long. The germline gives CDR1 MNHEY, CDR2 SVGAGI. Unmatched junction bases numbered 4, after V lost 5 bases and J lost 3 bases. CDR3 in amino acids: CASSLLAGGFYEQYF. CDR3 DNA: TGTGCCAGCAGTCTACTAGCGGGAGGGTTCTACGAGCAGTACTTC.

About this clone itself: One end of the junction does not line up with germline, which may come from a read error. The rearrangement links TRBV12-3 or TRBV12-4 to TRBJ2-7, with D tentatively TRBD2 (5 bases). The CDR3 length is 11 residues. CDR3 loop: CASSLRRSQNF. The CDR3 DNA follows: TGTGCCAGCAGTCTGAGGAGGTCCCAGAACTTC.

The chain employs TRBV18 and TRBJ1-2; the D is unclear. This CDR3 is built from 13 residues. V was clipped by 3 bases and J by 9 bases, with 14 bases between them. Per the germline V gene, CDR1 is KGHSH and CDR2 is LQKENI. The CDR3 here is CASSPGPGTSYTF. DNA for the CDR3: TGTGCCAGCTCACCTGGGCCAGGTACCAGCTACACCTTC.

The chain is built from TRBV27 and TRBJ2-7; 14 bases fit TRBD2. Germline loops: CDR1 MNHEY, CDR2 SMNVEV (reference sequence). V was clipped by 6 bases and J by 7 bases; unmatched bases: 11. CDR3 length: 16 amino acids. The CDR3 DNA reads as TGTGCCAGCAGCCCCCGACTAGCGGGAGGGCCAAGGGAGCAGTACTTC. It yields the protein CASSPRLAGGPREQYF.

The rearrangement joins TRBV19 to TRBJ2-1; the match to TRBD1 covers 9 bases. CDR1 is LNHDA, CDR2 SQIVND, per germline (reference sequence). V lost 2 bases, J lost 9 bases, and 5 bases stayed unmatched. The CDR3 loop spans 14 amino acids. CDR3 region: CASSIRDRDTEQFF. The CDR3 region has the DNA TGTGCCAGTAGTATAAGGGACAGGGATACTGAGCAGTTCTTC. Based on the CDR3 plus reference TRBV19 and TRBJ2-1, the full variable domain is DGGITQSPKYLFRKEGQNVTLSCEQNLNHDAMYWYRQDPGQGLRLIYYSQIVNDFQKGDIAEGYSVSREKKESFPLTVTSAQKNPTAFYLCASSIRDRDTEQFFGPGTRLTVL.

The chain is built from TRBV2 and TRBJ2-7; tentative D call: TRBD2 (5 bases). The CDR3 loop spans 13 amino acids. Trimming cost V 10 bases and J 2 bases, with 15 bases left between them. From germline, CDR1 is SNHLY and CDR2 FYNNEI. The CDR3: CAIGRAQPYEQYF. The CDR3, as DNA: TGTGCCATAGGGAGAGCGCAGCCCTACGAGCAGTACTTC.

The J gene is TRBJ1-2, the V gene TRBV10-3; TRBD1 matches 9 bases. Germline CDR1 is ENHRY and CDR2 is SYGVKD. CDR3 length equals 13 residues. V lost 6 bases and J lost 4; bases outside the gene matches: 3. The CDR3 protein is CAIRGTGPYGYTF. CDR3 nucleotides: TGTGCCATCAGGGGGACAGGGCCCTATGGCTACACCTTC.

This rearrangement joins TRBV20-1 to TRBJ2-1; TRBD2 aligns across 8 bases. The length of the CDR3 is 15 residues. Germline lookup yields CDR1 DFQATT and CDR2 SNEGSKA (reference sequence). V dropped 3 bases and J dropped 2; count of bases not matched to a gene: 6. The CDR3 is CSASLAGGTYNEQFF. In DNA, the CDR3 is TGCAGTGCTAGTTTGGCGGGGGGCACCTACAATGAGCAGTTCTTC.

The V call is TRBV7-8, the J call TRBJ1-1; 8 bases match TRBD1. From germline, CDR1 is SGHVS and CDR2 FQNEAQ. The CDR3 contains 14 residues. The trim removed 5 bases at V and 3 bases at J, leaving 5 bases unmatched. The CDR3 loop reads CASSPTGADTEAFF. CDR3 sequence (DNA): TGTGCCAGCAGCCCGACAGGGGCGGACACTGAAGCTTTCTTT.

This rearrangement joins TRBV18 to TRBJ1-1; 8 bases line up with TRBD1. This CDR3 is built from 14 residues. After removal of 2 bases from V and 5 bases from J, the junction contained 4 bases not matched to a gene. The germline V gene encodes CDR1 KGHSH and CDR2 LQKENI. In nucleotides, the CDR3 is TGTGCCAGCTCACCATGGCAGGGGGCAACTGAAGCTTTCTTT. It yields the protein CASSPWQGATEAFF.

V is TRBV4-2 and J is TRBJ1-1; maybe TRBD1 (5 bases). The CDR3 runs 18 residues. Trimming left V 1 base short and J 3 bases short, with 21 bases between. Germline values: CDR1 LGHNA, CDR2 YNFKEQ. CDR3 protein: CASSQGGIDPAGDTEAFF. The CDR3 DNA reads TGTGCCAGCAGCCAAGGAGGGATCGACCCGGCGGGGGACACTGAAGCTTTCTTT.

The genes are TRBV2 and TRBJ1-2, with D unresolved. The CDR3 covers 13 residues. In germline, CDR1 is SNHLY, CDR2 FYNNEI. Trimming cost V 7 bases and J 2 bases, with 11 bases left between them. The CDR3 coding sequence is TGTGCCAGCACCGCCGGAGCGAACTATGGCTACACCTTC. Residues: CASTAGANYGYTF.

The CDR3 DNA reads as TGTGCCACCAGTGAATCATCCGACAGGGGGATCACTGAAGCTTTCTTT. It translates to CATSESSDRGITEAFF. The rearrangement uses TRBV24-1 and TRBJ1-1; the match to TRBD1 covers 9 bases. Germline V CDR1 and CDR2: KGHDR, SFDVKD. This CDR3 region has 16 residues. The junction had 9 bases not matched to a gene; V was cut back by 4 bases and J by 4 bases.

This clone was detected once. The CDR3 here is CASSQELTQGGTDTQYF. In DNA form, the CDR3 reads TGTGCCAGCAGCCAAGAATTGACCCAAGGGGGCACAGATACGCAGTATTTT. V usage is TRBV3-1 (or the pseudogene TRBV3-2) and J usage is TRBJ2-3, with D possibly being TRBD1 (5 bases). The CDR3 runs to 17 residues. CDR1 and CDR2 (germline): LGHDT, YNNKEL (reference sequence). V was trimmed by 0 bases and J by 1 base, leaving 14 bases between them.

The CDR3 protein is CASSQVGGQGYEKLFF. The CDR3 coding sequence is TGTGCCAGCAGCCAAGTCGGAGGACAGGGCTATGAAAAACTGTTTTTT. The V and J genes are TRBV4-2 and TRBJ1-4, with TRBD1 identical over 8 bases. V lost 1 base to trimming and J lost 6 bases; unmatched junction nucleotides: 7. Germline lookup yields CDR1 LGHNA and CDR2 YNFKEQ. This CDR3 has 16 amino acids.

V gene TRBV28 combines with J gene TRBJ2-1; D gene ambiguous. This CDR3 has 11 residues. Germline CDR1 MDHEN, CDR2 SYDVKM. V lost 9 bases and J 5 bases, leaving 8 bases between the germline ends. The chain's CDR3 is CASRSDNEQFF. The CDR3 nucleotides read TGTGCCAGTCGGTCGGACAATGAGCAGTTCTTC. Full variable domain (outside the CDR3, taken from reference TRBV28 and TRBJ2-1): DVKVTQSSRYLVKRTGEKVFLECVQDMDHENMFWYRQDPGLGLRLIYFSYDVKMKEKGDIPEGYSVSREKKERFSLILESASTNQTSMYLCASRSDNEQFFGPGTRLTVL.

The chain carries TRBV6-5 and TRBJ1-6; no clear D. The CDR3 runs 14 residues. In germline, CDR1 is MNHEY, CDR2 SVGAGI. The V end was cut by 4 bases, the J end by 8 bases, with 12 bases between. The CDR3 region is CASSLMSTDSPLHF. CDR3 coding DNA: TGTGCCAGCAGTTTGATGAGTACGGATTCACCCCTCCACTTT.

The chain has TRBV27 and TRBJ2-7; a weak D match, TRBD1 (6 bases). This CDR3 comprises 16 residues. In germline, CDR1 is MNHEY, CDR2 SMNVEV (reference sequence). With 2 bases removed from V and 5 bases from J, the gap between germline ends came to 19 bases. The CDR3 coding sequence is TGTGCCAGCAGTTTAAAACAGGGAGTCAGTCTCCACGAGCAGTACTTC. This gives the protein CASSLKQGVSLHEQYF.

The chain uses TRBV6-5 and TRBJ1-5, with TRBD1 matching over 11 bases. The CDR3 has 14 residues. Germline loops: CDR1 MNHEY, CDR2 SVGAGI. Trimming at V came to 8 bases and at J to 5 bases, leaving 5 bases not matched to a gene. The CDR3 sequence is CASRGQGAHQPQHF. CDR3 in DNA: TGTGCCAGCCGAGGACAGGGGGCACATCAGCCCCAGCATTTT.

The chain joins TRBV10-3 to TRBJ2-3, with 8 bases fitting TRBD1. The CDR3 loop spans 14 amino acids. The trim removed 6 bases at V and 0 bases at J, leaving 2 bases unmatched. The V gene's germline CDR1 is ENHRY and CDR2 SYGVKD. The CDR3, as DNA: TGTGCCATCAGGCAGGGGGCAAGCACAGATACGCAGTATTTT. This encodes CAIRQGASTDTQYF.

The chain links TRBV7-9 to TRBJ2-7; TRBD1 matches at 7 bases. CDR1 is SEHNR, CDR2 FQNEAQ, per germline (reference sequence). The CDR3 is made up of 14 amino acids. With V trimmed by 4 bases and J by 2 bases, 5 bases remained unmatched. The CDR3 loop reads CASSSGDRPYEQYF. The CDR3 DNA reads TGTGCCAGCAGCTCCGGGGACAGACCCTACGAGCAGTACTTC.

This clone occurred a few times. The V and J genes are TRBV5-6 and TRBJ2-7; D possibly corresponds to TRBD2 (6 bases). Germline CDR1 is SGHDT and CDR2 is YYEEEE. V was shortened by 2 bases and J by 1 base, with 13 bases between the two germline ends. The CDR3 totals 15 residues. The chain's CDR3 is CASSLRTITSYEQYF. In DNA form, the CDR3 reads TGTGCCAGCAGCTTACGGACTATAACTTCCTACGAGCAGTACTTC.